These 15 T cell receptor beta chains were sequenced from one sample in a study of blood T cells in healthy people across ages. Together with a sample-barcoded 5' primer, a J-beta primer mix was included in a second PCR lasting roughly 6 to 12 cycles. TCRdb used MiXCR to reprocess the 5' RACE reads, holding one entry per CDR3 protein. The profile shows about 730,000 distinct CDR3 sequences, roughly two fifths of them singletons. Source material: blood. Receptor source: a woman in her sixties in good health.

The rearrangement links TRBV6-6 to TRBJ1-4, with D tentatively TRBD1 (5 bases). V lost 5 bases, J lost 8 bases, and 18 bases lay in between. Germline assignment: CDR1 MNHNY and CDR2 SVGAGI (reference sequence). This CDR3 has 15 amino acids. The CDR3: CASSVRQIIREKLFF. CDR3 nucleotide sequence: TGTGCCAGCAGTGTTCGACAGATAATCCGCGAAAAACTGTTTTTT.

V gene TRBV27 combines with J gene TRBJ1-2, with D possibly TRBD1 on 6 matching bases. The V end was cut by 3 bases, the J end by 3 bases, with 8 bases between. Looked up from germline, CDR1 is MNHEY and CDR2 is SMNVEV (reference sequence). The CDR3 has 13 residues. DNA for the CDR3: TGTGCCAGCAGTTTCAGGACAGACTATGGCTACACCTTC. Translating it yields CASSFRTDYGYTF.

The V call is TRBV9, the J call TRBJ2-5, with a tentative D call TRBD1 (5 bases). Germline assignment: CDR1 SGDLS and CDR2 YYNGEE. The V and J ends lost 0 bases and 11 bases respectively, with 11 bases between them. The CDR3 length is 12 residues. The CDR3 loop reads CASSVVDNEQYF. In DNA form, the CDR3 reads TGTGCCAGCAGCGTAGTGGACAATGAGCAGTACTTC.

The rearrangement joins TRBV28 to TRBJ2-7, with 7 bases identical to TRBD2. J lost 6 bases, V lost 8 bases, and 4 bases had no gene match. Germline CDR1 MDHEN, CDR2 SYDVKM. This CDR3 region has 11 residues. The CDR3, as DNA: TGTGCCAGCCGGCGGGGGTTCGAGCAGTACTTC. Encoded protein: CASRRGFEQYF.

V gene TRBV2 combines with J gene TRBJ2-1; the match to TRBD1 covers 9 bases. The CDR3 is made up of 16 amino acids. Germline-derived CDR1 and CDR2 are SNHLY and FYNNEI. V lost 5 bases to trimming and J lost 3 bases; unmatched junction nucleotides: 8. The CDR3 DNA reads TGTGCCAGCAGTTTAATGGGACAGGGATTCTACAATGAGCAGTTCTTC. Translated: CASSLMGQGFYNEQFF. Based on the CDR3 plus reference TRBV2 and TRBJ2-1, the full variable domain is EPEVTQTPSHQVTQMGQEVILRCVPISNHLYFYWYRQILGQKVEFLVSFYNNEISEKSEIFDDQFSVERPDGSNFTLKIRSTKLEDSAMYFCASSLMGQGFYNEQFFGPGTRLTVL.

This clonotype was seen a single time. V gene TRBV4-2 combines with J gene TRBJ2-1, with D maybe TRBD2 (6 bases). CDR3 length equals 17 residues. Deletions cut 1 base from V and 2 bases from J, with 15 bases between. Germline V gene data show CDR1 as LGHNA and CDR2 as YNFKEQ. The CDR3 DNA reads TGTGCCAGCAGCCAAGGGGGCGCGGGCGGGACCTACAATGAGCAGTTCTTC. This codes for CASSQGGAGGTYNEQFF.

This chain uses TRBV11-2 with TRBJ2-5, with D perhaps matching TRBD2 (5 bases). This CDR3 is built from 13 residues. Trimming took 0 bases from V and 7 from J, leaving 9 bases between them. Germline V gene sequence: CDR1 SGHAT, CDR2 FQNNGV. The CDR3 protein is CASSLESAGTQYF. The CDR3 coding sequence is TGTGCCAGCAGCTTAGAGTCGGCGGGGACCCAGTACTTC.

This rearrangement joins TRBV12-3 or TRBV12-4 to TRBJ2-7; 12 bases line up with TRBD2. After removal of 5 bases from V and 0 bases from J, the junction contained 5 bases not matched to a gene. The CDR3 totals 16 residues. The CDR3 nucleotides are TGTGCCAGCAGTCCCCGGACTAGCGGGGACTCCTACGAGCAGTACTTC. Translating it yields CASSPRTSGDSYEQYF.

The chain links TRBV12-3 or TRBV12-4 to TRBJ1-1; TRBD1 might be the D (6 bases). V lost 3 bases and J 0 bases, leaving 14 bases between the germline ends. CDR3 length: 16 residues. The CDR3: CASSFRGPPLNTEAFF. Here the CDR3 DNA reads TGTGCCAGCAGTTTCAGGGGCCCCCCTCTGAACACTGAAGCTTTCTTT.

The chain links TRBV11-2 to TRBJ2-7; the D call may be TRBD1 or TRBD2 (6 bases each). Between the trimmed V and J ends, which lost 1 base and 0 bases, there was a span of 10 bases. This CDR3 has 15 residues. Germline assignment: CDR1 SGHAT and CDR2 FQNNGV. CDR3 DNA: TGTGCCAGCAGCTTAGGGCCGGGGGCCTCCTACGAGCAGTACTTC. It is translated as CASSLGPGASYEQYF.

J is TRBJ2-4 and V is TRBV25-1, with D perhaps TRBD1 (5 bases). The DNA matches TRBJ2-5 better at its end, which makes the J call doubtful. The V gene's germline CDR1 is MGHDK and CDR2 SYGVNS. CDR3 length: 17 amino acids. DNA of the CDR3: TGTGCCAGCAGTCCTATAGACCCGACAGAGCCTTGGGGGACCCAGTACTTC. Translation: CASSPIDPTEPWGTQYF.

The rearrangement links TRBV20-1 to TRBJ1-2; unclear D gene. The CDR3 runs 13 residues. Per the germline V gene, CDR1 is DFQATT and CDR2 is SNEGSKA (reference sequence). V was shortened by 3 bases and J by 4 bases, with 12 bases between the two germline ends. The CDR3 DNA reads TGCAGTGCTAGCCCGGACGCAGTCTATGGCTACACCTTC. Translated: CSASPDAVYGYTF.

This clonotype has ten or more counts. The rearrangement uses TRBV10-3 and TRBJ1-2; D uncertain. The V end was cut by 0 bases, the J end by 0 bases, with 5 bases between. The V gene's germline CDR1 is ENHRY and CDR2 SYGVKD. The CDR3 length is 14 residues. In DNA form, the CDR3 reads TGTGCCATCAGTGAGTCGACGCCTAACTATGGCTACACCTTC. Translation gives CAISESTPNYGYTF.

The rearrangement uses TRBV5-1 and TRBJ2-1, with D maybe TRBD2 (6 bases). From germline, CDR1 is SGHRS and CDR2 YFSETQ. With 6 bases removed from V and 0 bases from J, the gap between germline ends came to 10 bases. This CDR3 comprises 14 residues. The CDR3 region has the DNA TGCGCCAGCATGGAGACTAGCTCCTACAATGAGCAGTTCTTC. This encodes CASMETSSYNEQFF.

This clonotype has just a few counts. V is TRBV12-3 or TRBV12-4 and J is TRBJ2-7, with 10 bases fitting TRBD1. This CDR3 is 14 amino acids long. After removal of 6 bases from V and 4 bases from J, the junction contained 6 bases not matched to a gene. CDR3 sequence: CASRPRTGGYEQYF. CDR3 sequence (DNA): TGTGCCAGCAGACCCCGGACAGGGGGGTACGAGCAGTACTTC.